Listed below are T cell receptor beta chains from one sample, sequenced in a study of T cells in Graves' hyperthyroidism and ophthalmopathy. TCRdb called the multiplex PCR reads again in MiXCR, with one record for every CDR3 protein. The sample has fewer than 200,000 distinct CDR3 sequences; less than 10% are singletons. Sequenced sample: blood. Source of these receptors: a woman under 30 with Graves' hyperthyroidism that later progressed to Graves' ophthalmopathy. CDR3s include the opening cysteine and the closing phenylalanine or tryptophan.

v_call,cdr3_length,j_call,cdr3_aa
TRBV11-2,13,TRBJ2-1,CASSPTLAGVQFF
TRBV4-1,14,TRBJ2-2,CASSRQQGFGELVF
TRBV20-1,14,TRBJ1-1,CSARRKTGRGEAFF
TRBV7-9,15,TRBJ2-1,CASSFSGGHYNEQFF
TRBV20-1,12,TRBJ2-5,CSARGIQETQYF
TRBV6-1,15,TRBJ1-3,CASSARGPTGNTIYF
TRBV12-3/TRBV12-4,15,TRBJ2-1,CVSSLLAGGYNEQFF
TRBV13,12,TRBJ2-7,CASSLRSYEQYF
TRBV18,16,TRBJ1-2,CASSPDFARRVEGYTF
TRBV30,14,TRBJ1-1,CAFQPGPSNTEAFF
TRBV7-9,18,TRBJ2-6,CASSLVFAAYSGANVLTF
TRBV6-1,16,TRBJ1-1,CASIIGDSFRDTEAFF
TRBV7-9,16,TRBJ2-3,CASSLPGLSSTDTQYF
TRBV7-8,15,TRBJ2-1,CASSPGTVKYNERFF
TRBV2,13,TRBJ2-3,CASNLAGSDTQYF